Below, 31 T cell receptor beta chains from the same sample are listed, as sequenced in a study of spatial heterogeneity in lung cancer. A single record per CDR3 protein comes from TCRdb applying MiXCR to the 5' RACE reads. The sample lists about 13,000 distinct CDR3 sequences, roughly 5.2% occurring once. Time point of the sample: sample taken at primary tumor resection. From tumor, nontumor lung or frozen PBMC, whole RNA was taken unsorted for sequencing. The specimen was lung tumor tissue, collected at surgery. The receptors here all came from a human donor with early-stage non-small cell lung cancer.

This clonotype was picked up many times. This beta chain appears as a stray read in a library generated for alpha chains; its size is not informative. This rearrangement joins TRBV5-1 to TRBJ2-1, with D hard to call. Germline V gene data show CDR1 as SGHRS and CDR2 as YFSETQ. Trimming took off 1 base at V and 4 bases at J, with 3 bases between the two ends. The CDR3 consists of 12 residues. The CDR3: CASSLSYNEQFF. The CDR3 nucleotides are TGCGCCAGCAGCTTGTCTTACAATGAGCAGTTCTTC.

This clonotype was seen repeatedly, ten times or more. Within a library made for alpha chains, this beta chain is off target, and its count is uninformative. The CDR3 DNA sequence: TGCGCCAGCAGCTCCATCGGAAGCTCCTACAATGAGCAGTTCTTC. This encodes CASSSIGSSYNEQFF. The chain recombines TRBV5-1 with TRBJ2-1, with no clear D. The CDR3 consists of 15 residues. CDR1 and CDR2 (germline): SGHRS, YFSETQ. Trimming took 3 bases from V and 0 from J, leaving 10 bases between them.

In its sample, this clonotype was seen a few times. This beta chain is off target for a library built for alpha chains, so its abundance means little. This chain links TRBV7-2 with TRBJ2-3, with 7 bases that match TRBD2. Germline CDR1 reads SGHTA; CDR2 reads FQGNSA. This CDR3 contains 16 residues. V lost 1 base, J lost 3 bases, and 7 bases stayed unmatched. The CDR3 spells CASSLVAGVGTDTQYF. The CDR3 region has the DNA TGTGCCAGCAGCTTAGTGGCGGGAGTAGGGACAGATACGCAGTATTTT. Based on the CDR3 plus reference TRBV7-2 and TRBJ2-3, the full variable domain is GAGVSQSPSNKVTEKGKDVELRCDPISGHTALYWYRQSLGQGLEFLIYFQGNSAPDKSGLPSDRFSAERTGGSVSTLTIQRTQQEDSAVYLCASSLVAGVGTDTQYFGPGTRLTVL.

This clonotype was seen repeatedly, ten times or more. Since the library was made to target alpha chains, this beta chain is a stray read and its abundance is not meaningful. The CDR3: CAWSRGLGGEKLFF. In DNA form, the CDR3 reads TGTGCCTGGAGTCGGGGCCTTGGAGGTGAAAAACTGTTTTTT. The V and J genes are TRBV30 and TRBJ1-4; the D gene is possibly TRBD1 (5 bases). Germline V gives CDR1 GTSNPN, CDR2 SVGIG (reference sequence). This CDR3 is 14 amino acids long. V gave up 2 bases and J gave up 7 bases, with 14 bases separating them.

There are a few counts of this clonotype. This beta chain is a stray sequence in a library constructed for alpha chains; its clone size is not meaningful. The rearrangement joins TRBV5-1 to TRBJ2-3; 10 positions match TRBD2. The CDR3 length is 16 residues. Germline CDR1 is SGHRS and CDR2 is YFSETQ. Unmatched junction bases numbered 8, after V lost 5 bases and J lost 2 bases. In nucleotides, the CDR3 is TGCGCCAGCAGTAGCCTAGCGGGGGTGAACACAGATACGCAGTATTTT. Its translation is CASSSLAGVNTDTQYF.

This clonotype has a count of ten or more. This beta chain slipped into a library made for alpha chains as a stray read, so its size is not meaningful. The chain employs TRBV29-1 and TRBJ2-3; 8 bases are shared with TRBD2. CDR1 and CDR2 from the germline V gene are SQVTM and ANQGSEA. CDR3 length equals 13 residues. Germline trimming cut 5 bases from V and 1 base from J; bases unmatched to any gene: 2. CDR3 residues: CSVKLAGTDTQYF. The DNA for the CDR3 is TGCAGCGTTAAACTAGCGGGCACAGATACGCAGTATTTT.

This clonotype was detected ten times or more. This beta chain lies outside the target of a library built for alpha chains; its clone size means little. The chain joins TRBV30 to TRBJ1-2; weak D call: TRBD1 (5 bases). From germline, CDR1 is GTSNPN and CDR2 SVGIG (reference sequence). This CDR3 comprises 14 residues. The germline V and J ends were trimmed by 3 bases and 7 bases, with 18 bases remaining between them. The CDR3 DNA is TGTGCCTGGAGCCCCCAGGGCGTATTGAGTGGCTACACCTTC. This gives the protein CAWSPQGVLSGYTF. Looking up the rest from reference TRBV30 and TRBJ1-2 gives the full variable domain: SQTIHQWPATLVQPVGSPLSLECTVEGTSNPNLYWYRQAAGRGLQLLFYSVGIGQISSEVPQNLSASRPQDRQFILSSKKLLLSDSGFYLCAWSPQGVLSGYTFGSGTRLTVV.

Concerning this clonotype itself: Since the library was made to target alpha chains, this beta chain is a stray read and its abundance is not meaningful. The chain uses TRBV7-9 and TRBJ1-1; D is undetermined. The germline V gene has CDR1 SEHNR and CDR2 FQNEAQ (reference sequence). The CDR3 is made up of 14 amino acids. The ends were cut back, 2 bases at V and 4 bases at J, with 11 bases in the middle. The DNA for the CDR3 is TGTGCCAGCAGCTTACCCCCTCCGGCCACTGAAGCTTTCTTT. It is translated as CASSLPPPATEAFF. Full variable domain (outside the CDR3, taken from reference TRBV7-9 and TRBJ1-1): DTGVSQNPRHKITKRGQNVTFRCDPISEHNRLYWYRQTLGQGPEFLTYFQNEAQLEKSRLLSDRFSAERPKGSFSTLEIQRTEQGDSAMYLCASSLPPPATEAFFGQGTRLTVV.

On this clonotype: The size of this beta chain means little, since it is a stray read in a library made for alpha chains. The V and J genes are TRBV5-1 and TRBJ2-1, with 7 positions matching TRBD2. Looked up from germline, CDR1 is SGHRS and CDR2 is YFSETQ. The CDR3 runs to 17 residues. Germline trimming cut 4 bases from V and 0 bases from J; bases unmatched to any gene: 10. CDR3 nucleotides: TGCGCCAGCAGCCAGGGACCAGCGGGACTCTCCTACAATGAGCAGTTCTTC. This sequence encodes CASSQGPAGLSYNEQFF.

This clonotype was counted ten times or more. The size of this beta chain means little, since it is a stray read in a library made for alpha chains. The rearrangement uses TRBV7-2 and TRBJ1-1, with a possible D match to TRBD1 (5 bases). This CDR3 is 14 amino acids long. Germline V gives CDR1 SGHTA, CDR2 FQGNSA. V lost 6 bases and J lost 10, with 21 bases in between. CDR3 region: CASSTRGGGLGAFF. The CDR3, as DNA: TGTGCCAGCAGTACACGTGGGGGAGGACTGGGAGCTTTCTTT.

This clonotype was detected ten times or more. The library was prepared for alpha chains; this beta chain is a stray read, so its frequency means little. This chain joins TRBV12-3 or TRBV12-4 and TRBJ2-1; D is ambiguous. CDR3 length: 11 amino acids. V dropped 5 bases and J dropped 6 bases, with 5 bases sitting between them. The CDR3 here is CASSVSNEQFF. Written as DNA, the CDR3 is TGTGCCAGCAGTGTTAGCAATGAGCAGTTCTTC.

The sample holds many counts of this clonotype. With the library built for alpha chains, this beta chain is off target and its frequency is not meaningful. The rearrangement joins TRBV27 to TRBJ2-3; the match to TRBD1 covers 11 bases. This CDR3 spans 16 amino acids. Looked up from germline, CDR1 is MNHEY and CDR2 is SMNVEV (reference sequence). The ends lost 6 bases at V and 3 bases at J; junction bases unmatched: 8. Written as DNA, the CDR3 is TGTGCCAGCAGGCCGGACAGGGGGCGCGATACAGATACGCAGTATTTT. Translating it yields CASRPDRGRDTDTQYF.

This clonotype appeared many times. Since it is a stray read in a library aimed at alpha chains, this beta chain has a size that is not meaningful. The chain is built from TRBV20-1 and TRBJ2-3; TRBD2 is a possible D gene (6 bases). Germline CDR1 DFQATT, CDR2 SNEGSKA (reference sequence). The CDR3 consists of 14 residues. Here the CDR3 DNA reads TGCAGCGCTGTCCCCGGTGGGGGGTCAGATACGCAGTATTTT. It is translated as CSAVPGGGSDTQYF.

This clonotype came up many times. Since it is a stray read in a library aimed at alpha chains, this beta chain has a size that is not meaningful. The gene calls are TRBV6-2 or TRBV6-3 and TRBJ2-3, with a weak D call TRBD1 (6 bases). V was trimmed by 7 bases and J by 8 bases, leaving 10 bases between them. There are 11 residues in the CDR3. From germline, CDR1 is MNHEY and CDR2 SVGEGT. The CDR3 coding sequence is TGTGCCAGCAACCAGGGGACTACGCAGTATTTT. Translated: CASNQGTTQYF.

This clonotype was observed at least ten times. This beta chain lies outside the target of a library built for alpha chains; its clone size means little. The V and J genes are TRBV14 and TRBJ2-3, with a tentative D call TRBD2 (5 bases). CDR3 length: 17 amino acids. V gave up 0 bases and J gave up 2 bases, with 15 bases separating them. The germline CDR1 and CDR2 sequences are SGHDN and FVKESK. DNA for the CDR3: TGTGCCAGCAGCCAAGATAGGAGGCGAGGACCCACAGATACGCAGTATTTT. Encoded protein: CASSQDRRRGPTDTQYF. Based on the CDR3 plus reference TRBV14 and TRBJ2-3, the full variable domain is EAGVTQFPSHSVIEKGQTVTLRCDPISGHDNLYWYRRVMGKEIKFLLHFVKESKQDESGMPNNRFLAERTGGTYSTLKVQPAELEDSGVYFCASSQDRRRGPTDTQYFGPGTRLTVL.

This clonotype was counted many times. A library made for alpha chains picked up this beta chain off target, so its size means little. The chain uses TRBV2 and TRBJ2-4; 8 positions agree with TRBD2. The CDR3 contains 16 residues. The V and J ends lost 3 bases and 0 bases, in that order; junction bases with no gene match: 4. Germline loops: CDR1 SNHLY, CDR2 FYNNEI. CDR3 region: CASSEGLAGAKNIQYF. The CDR3 DNA reads as TGTGCCAGCAGTGAGGGTCTAGCGGGAGCCAAAAACATTCAGTACTTC. The full variable domain, its missing parts supplied by reference TRBV2 and TRBJ2-4, is EPEVTQTPSHQVTQMGQEVILRCVPISNHLYFYWYRQILGQKVEFLVSFYNNEISEKSEIFDDQFSVERPDGSNFTLKIRSTKLEDSAMYFCASSEGLAGAKNIQYFGAGTRLSVL.

This clonotype has at least ten counts. Found in a library prepared for alpha chains, this beta chain is an off-target read, and its abundance has little meaning. V usage is TRBV6-2 or TRBV6-3 and J usage is TRBJ2-2; 12 nucleotides match TRBD2. The CDR3 runs 17 residues. The V and J ends lost 1 base and 7 bases, in that order; junction bases with no gene match: 7. In germline, CDR1 is MNHEY, CDR2 SVGEGT. CDR3: CASSYLMTSGSDGELFF. The CDR3, as DNA: TGTGCCAGCAGTTACTTGATGACTAGCGGGAGTGACGGGGAGCTGTTTTTT.

This clonotype was recorded a few times. This beta chain is a stray read from a library made for alpha chains; its abundance is not meaningful. The chain employs TRBV6-2 or TRBV6-3 and TRBJ1-1; D not certain. There are 13 residues in the CDR3. Trimming stripped 3 bases from V and 12 bases from J, with 17 bases between. Looked up from germline, CDR1 is MNHEY and CDR2 is SVGEGT. CDR3 in DNA: TGTGCCAGCAGTTATGGACGGGTCTCAATAACTTTCTTT. Residues: CASSYGRVSITFF.

This clonotype was recorded at least ten times. The library was designed around alpha chains, so this beta chain is a stray read whose abundance carries little weight. The V call is TRBV11-3, the J call TRBJ2-2, with unresolved D. The CDR3 spans 13 residues. Germline-derived CDR1 and CDR2 are SGHNT and YENEEA. V was clipped by 2 bases and J by 6 bases, with 7 bases between them. The CDR3 DNA sequence: TGTGCCAGCAGCTTATTACGCTCCGGGGAGCTGTTTTTT. It codes for CASSLLRSGELFF.

This clonotype appeared many times. Within a library made for alpha chains, this beta chain is off target, and its count is uninformative. V is TRBV6-1 and J is TRBJ2-1; TRBD2 matches at 13 bases. Germline lookup yields CDR1 MNHNS and CDR2 SASEGT. The CDR3 has 16 amino acids. J lost 4 bases, V lost 7 bases, and 7 bases had no gene match. CDR3 sequence: CASTKGLAGIYNEQFF. CDR3 coding DNA: TGTGCCAGCACCAAGGGACTAGCGGGAATATACAATGAGCAGTTCTTC.

Relative to its sample, this clonotype is medium-sized (0.01 to 0.1%). This beta chain turned up in a library designed for alpha chains; as an off-target read, its abundance says little. The V and J genes are TRBV5-1 and TRBJ1-2; D is ambiguous. Trimming stripped 3 bases from V and 4 bases from J, with 19 bases between. The CDR3 covers 16 residues. Per the germline V gene, CDR1 is SGHRS and CDR2 is YFSETQ. Written as DNA, the CDR3 is TGCGCCAGCAGCTCGAGAGGCCGGGGAGGTACCTATGGCTACACCTTC. Protein: CASSSRGRGGTYGYTF.

This clonotype was seen many times. The size of this beta chain means little, since it is a stray read in a library made for alpha chains. The rearrangement links TRBV7-3 to TRBJ1-2, with D possibly TRBD1 on 5 matching bases. The germline V gene encodes CDR1 SGHTA and CDR2 FQGTGA. The CDR3 is 12 amino acids. Deletions cut 4 bases from V and 8 bases from J, with 11 bases between. The CDR3: CASSSQGGGYTF. CDR3 sequence (DNA): TGTGCCAGCAGCTCGCAGGGTGGCGGCTACACCTTC. The whole variable domain, remainder taken from reference TRBV7-3 and TRBJ1-2, is GAGVSQTPSNKVTEKGKYVELRCDPISGHTALYWYRQSLGQGPEFLIYFQGTGAADDSGLPNDRFFAVRPEGSVSTLKIQRTERGDSAVYLCASSSQGGGYTFGSGTRLTVV.

This clonotype was picked up many times. The junction differs from germline at one of its ends, possibly a read error. Because this beta chain is a stray read in a library intended to capture alpha chains, its abundance should not be given much weight. The chain is built from TRBV7-7 and TRBJ2-5; D call uncertain. Germline V lookup: CDR1 SSHAT, CDR2 FNYEAQ (reference sequence). This CDR3 spans 14 amino acids. The CDR3 bases are TGTGCTAGCAGCTTAGCCGGTTCCGAAGAGACCCAGTACTTC. Translation: CASSLAGSEETQYF.

This clonotype came up many times. The size of this beta chain means little, since it is a stray read in a library made for alpha chains. The chain uses TRBV12-3 or TRBV12-4 and TRBJ1-3; 9 nucleotides match TRBD1. After removal of 6 bases from V and 4 bases from J, the junction contained 7 bases not matched to a gene. The CDR3 has 15 amino acids. The CDR3 nucleotides read TGTGCCAGCAGATTACAGGGGGCGGACGGAAACACCATATATTTT. Amino acids: CASRLQGADGNTIYF.

With respect to this clonotype: The library was prepared for alpha chains; this beta chain is a stray read, so its frequency means little. V and J are TRBV29-1 and TRBJ2-1; 9 nucleotides match TRBD2. Per the germline V gene, CDR1 is SQVTM and CDR2 is ANQGSEA. V trimming: 7 bases; J trimming: 10 bases; junction bases outside the gene matches: 11. This CDR3 contains 13 residues. CDR3 in amino acids: CSAALAGGGEQFF. The CDR3 region has the DNA TGCAGCGCTGCTTTGGCGGGAGGGGGAGAGCAGTTCTTC.

This clonotype was observed a few times. This beta chain was picked up by a library intended for alpha chains and is off target, so its count carries little meaning. The gene calls are TRBV29-1 and TRBJ2-4, with D perhaps matching TRBD2 (5 bases). V gave up 6 bases and J gave up 8 bases, with 17 bases separating them. Germline V gene sequence: CDR1 SQVTM, CDR2 ANQGSEA. The CDR3 sequence is 13 residues long. Written as DNA, the CDR3 is TGCAGCGTGGTACGGGATGGGGTGGACATTCAGTACTTC. This encodes CSVVRDGVDIQYF.

This clonotype was counted at least ten times. This beta chain is a stray read from a library made for alpha chains; its abundance is not meaningful. V usage is TRBV28 and J usage is TRBJ1-6; D is undetermined. CDR1 and CDR2 (germline): MDHEN, SYDVKM. Trimming shortened V by 5 bases and J by 6 bases, and 5 bases separated the two germline ends. The CDR3 contains 12 residues. The CDR3 DNA reads as TGTGCCAGCAGTGTCGCTAATTCACCCCTCCACTTT. Translating it yields CASSVANSPLHF. Drawing the rest from reference TRBV28 and TRBJ1-6, the complete variable domain is DVKVTQSSRYLVKRTGEKVFLECVQDMDHENMFWYRQDPGLGLRLIYFSYDVKMKEKGDIPEGYSVSREKKERFSLILESASTNQTSMYLCASSVANSPLHFGNGTRLTVT.

This clonotype occurred a few times. Because this beta chain is a stray read in a library intended to capture alpha chains, its abundance should not be given much weight. V is TRBV7-2 and J is TRBJ2-1; 8 nucleotides agree with TRBD1. Germline assignment: CDR1 SGHTA and CDR2 FQGNSA. The CDR3 covers 14 residues. V shed 5 bases and J 5 bases; nucleotides not matched to a gene: 5. The CDR3 is CASSPRTGNNEQFF. The CDR3 DNA reads TGTGCCAGCAGCCCCCGGACAGGGAACAATGAGCAGTTCTTC.

There are many counts of this clonotype. This beta chain is a stray sequence in a library constructed for alpha chains; its clone size is not meaningful. The CDR3 spells CSAGRLPGGNTIYF. The CDR3, as DNA: TGCAGTGCAGGGAGACTGCCAGGAGGAAACACCATATATTTT. The rearrangement links TRBV20-1 to TRBJ1-3, with D uncertain. Looked up from germline, CDR1 is DFQATT and CDR2 is SNEGSKA (reference sequence). This CDR3 has 14 residues. Trimming stripped 6 bases from V and 4 bases from J, with 16 bases between.

This clonotype ranks as large. The library was designed around alpha chains, so this beta chain is a stray read whose abundance carries little weight. The rearrangement uses TRBV7-3 and TRBJ1-1, with a possible D match to TRBD1 (6 bases). The CDR3 is 14 amino acids. Germline assignment: CDR1 SGHTA and CDR2 FQGTGA. Trimming removed 9 bases from V and 0 bases from J, with 14 bases in between. CDR3: CASSPGHVNTEAFF. DNA for the CDR3: TGTGCCAGTTCCCCGGGACACGTGAACACTGAAGCTTTCTTT.

Ten or more counts support this clonotype. This beta chain appears as a stray read in a library generated for alpha chains; its size is not informative. The rearrangement links TRBV7-9 to TRBJ2-7, with 7 positions matching TRBD1. The CDR3 is 15 residues long. CDR1 SEHNR and CDR2 FQNEAQ come from the germline V gene (reference sequence). V was pared by 3 bases and J by 0 bases, with 5 bases of the junction left unmatched. CDR3 DNA: TGTGCCAGCAGCTTCCAGGGGGTCCTCTCCTACGAGCAGTACTTC. Its translation: CASSFQGVLSYEQYF.